Below, 21 T cell receptor beta chains from the same sample are listed, as sequenced in a study of T-cell reconstitution after alpha-beta-depleted transplantation in children. TCRbeta library preparation incorporated unique molecular identifiers. TCRdb used MiXCR to reprocess the PCR reads, holding one entry per CDR3 protein. The profile covers hundreds of thousands of distinct CDR3 sequences, with about an eighth appearing a single time and 0.65% to 0.9% taken by the ten largest. Sequenced material: PBMCs, taken before TCRalphabeta/CD19-depleted stem cell transplant. All receptors derive from a girl aged 2-10 years with congenital amegakaryocytic thrombocytopenia, due to receive a stem cell transplant.

The V and J genes are TRBV27 and TRBJ2-3; weak D call: TRBD2 (5 bases). The CDR3 totals 14 residues. V gave up 7 bases and J gave up 4 bases, with 15 bases separating them. The germline gives CDR1 MNHEY, CDR2 SMNVEV (reference sequence). The CDR3 reads CASMAGTRPDTQYF. The CDR3 coding sequence is TGTGCCAGCATGGCCGGAACTAGGCCAGATACGCAGTATTTT.

Only a few counts were recorded for this clonotype. The J gene is TRBJ1-2, the V gene TRBV29-1; TRBD1 might be the D (5 bases). Trimming took off 5 bases at V and 4 bases at J, with 11 bases between the two ends. The CDR3 is 12 amino acids. Germline V CDR1 and CDR2: SQVTM, ANQGSEA. The DNA for the CDR3 is TGCAGCGTTCGATCCGGGGGCTATGGCTACACCTTC. Translated, it gives CSVRSGGYGYTF.

The table lists this clonotype with many counts. The CDR3 reads CASKQGSGGELFF. CDR3 DNA sequence: TGTGCCAGCAAACAGGGAAGTGGCGGGGAGCTGTTTTTT. The genes are TRBV2 and TRBJ2-2, with a weak D call TRBD1 (6 bases). The CDR3 sequence is 13 residues long. The V end was cut by 7 bases, the J end by 7 bases, with 13 bases between. CDR1 SNHLY and CDR2 FYNNEI come from the germline V gene.

V and J are TRBV5-1 and TRBJ2-1; a weak D match, TRBD2 (6 bases). Germline-derived CDR1 and CDR2 are SGHRS and YFSETQ. V was trimmed by 3 bases and J by 8 bases, leaving 24 bases between them. The length of the CDR3 is 17 residues. CDR3: CASSSMEGSQMGDEQFF. The CDR3 coding sequence is TGCGCCAGCAGCTCCATGGAGGGGTCGCAAATGGGCGATGAGCAGTTCTTC.

This clonotype was picked up many times. V and J are TRBV7-8 and TRBJ1-1; D perhaps matches TRBD1 (6 bases). This CDR3 contains 13 residues. V lost 4 bases, J lost 6 bases, and 12 bases lay in between. CDR1 is SGHVS and CDR2 is FQNEAQ in the germline V gene. The CDR3, as DNA: TGTGCCAGCAGCTCCTGGACAGACTCTGAAGCTTTCTTT. It yields the protein CASSSWTDSEAFF.

The chain links TRBV10-3 to TRBJ2-7, with unresolved D. CDR1 is ENHRY, CDR2 SYGVKD, per germline. V shed 0 bases and J shed 5 bases, with 11 bases lying between them. The CDR3 spans 14 residues. The CDR3 loop reads CAISESPGSNEQYF. The CDR3 DNA reads TGTGCCATCAGTGAGTCTCCAGGTTCTAACGAGCAGTACTTC.

In this sample, this clonotype turned up many times. The rearrangement links TRBV20-1 to TRBJ2-7; D gene uncertain. CDR3 length equals 13 residues. From germline, CDR1 is DFQATT and CDR2 SNEGSKA (reference sequence). V lost 1 base and J lost 3, with 10 bases in between. CDR3 loop: CSARAPFVYEQYF. The CDR3 coding sequence is TGCAGTGCTAGAGCCCCCTTTGTCTACGAGCAGTACTTC.

This clonotype has a handful of counts. CDR3 sequence (DNA): TGCGCCAGCACAGAAAGGGGCCTTAATGGCTACACCTTC. Protein: CASTERGLNGYTF. The genes are TRBV4-1 and TRBJ1-2; possibly TRBD1 for D (5 bases). Looked up from germline, CDR1 is MGHRA and CDR2 is YSYEKL. CDR3 length: 13 residues. V lost 7 bases, J lost 6 bases, and 15 bases lay in between.

This clonotype was picked up many times. The J gene is TRBJ2-2, the V gene TRBV5-1, with 11 bases fitting TRBD2. The CDR3 has 20 residues. CDR1 and CDR2 from the germline V gene are SGHRS and YFSETQ. V dropped 0 bases and J dropped 5; count of bases not matched to a gene: 15. The CDR3 is CASSLDLTSGGTERTGELFF. CDR3 nucleotide sequence: TGCGCCAGCAGCTTGGATCTCACTAGCGGGGGTACCGAGAGGACCGGGGAGCTGTTTTTT.

The chain is built from TRBV30 and TRBJ1-1; maybe TRBD1 (5 bases). The CDR3 loop spans 12 amino acids. The germline V gene encodes CDR1 GTSNPN and CDR2 SVGIG (reference sequence). V lost 3 bases, J lost 5 bases, and 10 bases lay in between. The CDR3 loop is CAWRGGGTEAFF. CDR3 nucleotide sequence: TGTGCCTGGAGGGGGGGGGGAACTGAAGCTTTCTTT.

This clonotype appeared many times. The CDR3 sequence: CASSVLFDNEQFF. Written as DNA, the CDR3 is TGTGCCAGCAGTGTCCTTTTTGACAATGAGCAGTTCTTC. The chain carries TRBV2 and TRBJ2-1; D gene uncertain. This CDR3 comprises 13 residues. CDR1 is SNHLY, CDR2 FYNNEI, per germline. Trimming removed 4 bases from V and 5 bases from J, with 9 bases in between.

The CDR3 here is CASSFDGNYQPQHF. The CDR3 DNA follows: TGTGCCAGCAGTTTTGACGGGAACTATCAGCCCCAGCATTTT. V and J are TRBV28 and TRBJ1-5; D is undetermined. V lost 3 bases and J lost 5, with 11 bases in between. The CDR3 sequence is 14 residues long. Germline CDR1 MDHEN, CDR2 SYDVKM.

The chain couples TRBV5-1 to TRBJ1-2; weak D call: TRBD1 (6 bases). Per the germline V gene, CDR1 is SGHRS and CDR2 is YFSETQ. The CDR3 extends over 14 amino acids. V lost 0 bases and J lost 6, with 12 bases in between. CDR3 DNA: TGCGCCAGCAGCTTGGAGGGCAGGGGAGATGGCTACACCTTC. Translation gives CASSLEGRGDGYTF. The variable domain in full, completed from reference TRBV5-1 and TRBJ1-2, reads KAGVTQTPRYLIKTRGQQVTLSCSPISGHRSVSWYQQTPGQGLQFLFEYFSETQRNKGNFPGRFSGRQFSNSRSEMNVSTLELGDSALYLCASSLEGRGDGYTFGSGTRLTVV.

This clonotype was counted many times. In nucleotides, the CDR3 is TGCAGTGCTAGAAAGGGACTAGCGGACCGGGGTTGGGCGCAGTATTTT. This gives the protein CSARKGLADRGWAQYF. V gene TRBV20-1 combines with J gene TRBJ2-3; TRBD2 agrees at 11 bases. CDR3 length: 16 amino acids. Germline CDR1 and CDR2: DFQATT and SNEGSKA (reference sequence). Trimming at V came to 2 bases and at J to 10 bases, leaving 14 bases not matched to a gene.

This clonotype showed up many times. V and J are TRBV29-1 and TRBJ2-2; 9 nucleotides line up with TRBD1. This CDR3 has 17 residues. V lost 4 bases to trimming and J lost 2 bases; unmatched junction nucleotides: 11. CDR1 SQVTM and CDR2 ANQGSEA come from the germline V gene. The CDR3 DNA is TGCAGCGTTGTCTTCGTTCCGGGACAGGGAAACACCGGGGAGCTGTTTTTT. Its protein is CSVVFVPGQGNTGELFF.

The chain has TRBV12-3 or TRBV12-4 and TRBJ1-1; D uncertain. Trimming shortened V by 3 bases and J by 1 base, and 9 bases separated the two germline ends. This CDR3 region has 14 residues. The CDR3 region has the DNA TGTGCCAGCAGTTTTTTGGGCCCGAACACTGAAGCTTTCTTT. This translates into CASSFLGPNTEAFF.

This clonotype has ten or more counts. The chain recombines TRBV7-6 with TRBJ2-3; tentative D call: TRBD2 (5 bases). CDR3 length: 14 residues. V was clipped by 5 bases and J by 0 bases, with 9 bases between them. Germline lookup yields CDR1 SGHVS and CDR2 FNYEAQ. CDR3 coding DNA: TGTGCCAGCAGCCTGAGGACTAGCACAGATACGCAGTATTTT. Its translation is CASSLRTSTDTQYF.

In this sample, this clonotype turned up many times. This chain uses TRBV10-3 with TRBJ2-7; 8 nucleotides agree with TRBD2. This CDR3 has 16 residues. The V gene end was trimmed by 0 bases and the J gene end by 5 bases; junction bases not matched to a gene: 9. Per germline, CDR1 ENHRY and CDR2 SYGVKD. CDR3 DNA: TGTGCCATCAGTGAGTCCCCCCTCCGGGAGGGAGACGAGCAGTACTTC. Protein product: CAISESPLREGDEQYF.

In DNA form, the CDR3 reads TGTGCCAGCAGCTTAGGCTTCCGGGAAGTGGGGAACAATGAGCAGTTCTTC. Its protein product is CASSLGFREVGNNEQFF. The rearrangement links TRBV7-8 to TRBJ2-1, with D tentatively TRBD2 (5 bases). The CDR3 loop spans 17 amino acids. The V gene lost 1 base and the J gene lost 5 bases, with 18 bases spanning the gap. Looked up from germline, CDR1 is SGHVS and CDR2 is FQNEAQ. Filled out from reference TRBV7-8 and TRBJ2-1, the complete variable domain reads GAGVSQSPRYKVAKRGQDVALRCDPISGHVSLFWYQQALGQGPEFLTYFQNEAQLDKSGLPSDRFFAERPEGSVSTLKIQRTQQEDSAVYLCASSLGFREVGNNEQFFGPGTRLTVL.

A word on this clonotype: Because it lacks the conserved phenylalanine or tryptophan at the end, this CDR3 is likely a read error. The rearrangement links TRBV6-1 to TRBJ2-6; D perhaps matches TRBD2 (5 bases). Germline-derived CDR1 and CDR2 are MNHNS and SASEGT. There are 18 residues in the CDR3. Trimming stripped 4 bases from V and 2 bases from J, with 18 bases between. The CDR3 here is CASSGSERAWTGANVLTY. The CDR3 coding sequence is TGTGCCAGCAGTGGTTCGGAGAGGGCCTGGACTGGGGCCAACGTCCTGACTTAC.

This clonotype was seen at least ten times. Germline and junction disagree at one end, which may indicate a read error. For the CDR3, the DNA is TGCAGTGCCAGAGGTCGGCGGGACTACGAGCAGTACTTC. Its protein is CSARGRRDYEQYF. The V and J genes are TRBV20-1 and TRBJ2-7, with D perhaps TRBD2 (6 bases). CDR3 length: 13 amino acids. The germline V gene has CDR1 DFQATT and CDR2 SNEGSKA (reference sequence).